These 32 T cell receptor beta chains share one sample of origin, sequenced in a study of CD8 T cells in Susac syndrome. After extraction with the RNeasy kit, 0.5 to 1 ug of the RNA was reverse transcribed using random hexamers. From the immunoSEQ multiplex PCR reads, TCRdb called clonotypes with MiXCR, one entry per CDR3 protein. The top ten clones hold 0.4% to 0.45% of a sample with 80,000 or so distinct CDR3 sequences, approximately 96% of them seen once. The sequenced material came from CD8+ T cells from PBMCs. Receptor source: a human donor with Susac syndrome.

The genes are TRBV28 and TRBJ2-7; D ambiguous. Deletions cut 8 bases from V and 0 bases from J, with 14 bases between. The CDR3 spans 14 residues. Germline V lookup: CDR1 MDHEN, CDR2 SYDVKM. Written as DNA, the CDR3 is TGTGCCAGCCAACCACCCGGCTACTCCTACGAGCAGTACTTC. It specifies CASQPPGYSYEQYF.

The chain employs TRBV29-1 and TRBJ1-5; 8 positions agree with TRBD1. The CDR3 covers 13 residues. Germline trimming cut 5 bases from V and 6 bases from J; bases unmatched to any gene: 6. CDR1 SQVTM and CDR2 ANQGSEA come from the germline V gene. CDR3 region: CSVRRDRSQPQHF. The CDR3 bases are TGCAGCGTTCGCCGGGACAGGAGTCAGCCCCAGCATTTT.

The V call is TRBV7-9, the J call TRBJ2-1, with 8 bases matching TRBD1. This CDR3 has 14 amino acids. Trimming removed 4 bases from V and 4 bases from J; junction bases left unmatched: 3. Germline CDR1 and CDR2: SEHNR and FQNEAQ (reference sequence). In nucleotides, the CDR3 is TGTGCCAGCAGCTCAGGGGGCCCGTACAATGAGCAGTTCTTC. Amino acid sequence: CASSSGGPYNEQFF.

The genes are TRBV7-9 and TRBJ2-1; 10 bases map to TRBD1. Germline trimming cut 5 bases from V and 8 bases from J; bases unmatched to any gene: 6. Germline V gene lookup returns CDR1 SEHNR and CDR2 FQNEAQ (reference sequence). This CDR3 contains 14 residues. The CDR3 is CASSPTGGSDEQFF. CDR3 sequence (DNA): TGTGCCAGCAGCCCGACAGGGGGCTCGGATGAGCAGTTCTTC.

This clonotype was seen just once. This chain links TRBV6-6 with TRBJ2-5, with TRBD1 identical over 9 bases. The V gene end was trimmed by 6 bases and the J gene end by 6 bases; junction bases not matched to a gene: 5. Germline lookup yields CDR1 MNHNY and CDR2 SVGAGI (reference sequence). There are 13 residues in the CDR3. This chain's CDR3 is CASSIGQGQTQYF. The CDR3 DNA reads TGTGCCAGCAGCATAGGACAGGGGCAGACCCAGTACTTC.

The chain joins TRBV29-1 to TRBJ1-2; 9 bases map to TRBD1. This CDR3 spans 14 amino acids. V lost 7 bases to trimming and J lost 6 bases; unmatched junction nucleotides: 12. Germline lookup yields CDR1 SQVTM and CDR2 ANQGSEA. As DNA, the CDR3 is TGCAGCGCCGCCGGGACAGGGCCTCCTGATGGCTACACCTTC. Protein sequence: CSAAGTGPPDGYTF.

This clonotype was seen just once. This chain joins TRBV27 and TRBJ2-5; tentatively, D is TRBD1 (5 bases). Germline V CDR1 and CDR2: MNHEY, SMNVEV (reference sequence). V dropped 6 bases and J dropped 0 bases, with 8 bases sitting between them. The CDR3 covers 13 residues. In DNA, the CDR3 is TGTGCCAGCAGAGAGGACAACCAAGAGACCCAGTACTTC. It is translated as CASREDNQETQYF.

The gene calls are TRBV9 and TRBJ2-7; TRBD1 matches at 8 bases. The V segment lost 3 bases and the J segment 7 bases; nucleotides outside the gene matches: 12. Looked up from germline, CDR1 is SGDLS and CDR2 is YYNGEE. This CDR3 comprises 15 residues. The CDR3 region is CASSGGGTGGEEQYF. In DNA form, the CDR3 reads TGTGCCAGCAGCGGAGGGGGGACAGGAGGTGAGGAGCAGTACTTC.

The V and J genes are TRBV12-3 or TRBV12-4 and TRBJ1-1; D is unresolved. Deletions cut 6 bases from V and 0 bases from J, with 26 bases between. The CDR3 contains 19 residues. The chain's CDR3 is CASSRLGETTLTLNTEAFF. CDR3 sequence (DNA): TGTGCCAGCAGCCGCTTGGGAGAGACCACTTTAACCCTGAACACTGAAGCTTTCTTT.

The chain links TRBV9 to TRBJ2-1; no reliable D call. The V gene's germline CDR1 is SGDLS and CDR2 YYNGEE. The CDR3 spans 15 residues. V was shortened by 2 bases and J by 6 bases, with 15 bases between the two germline ends. The CDR3 DNA sequence: TGTGCCAGCAGCGTGCAGGTTTCTTACATCAATGAGCAGTTCTTC. Its protein is CASSVQVSYINEQFF.

The V and J genes are TRBV29-1 and TRBJ2-2; 8 nucleotides align to TRBD1. The germline CDR1 and CDR2 sequences are SQVTM and ANQGSEA. This CDR3 spans 15 amino acids. Unmatched junction bases numbered 11, after V lost 3 bases and J lost 8 bases. CDR3 sequence: CSVDSGTGDIGELFF. For the CDR3, the DNA is TGCAGCGTTGACTCGGGGACAGGCGACATTGGGGAGCTGTTTTTT.

V is TRBV2 and J is TRBJ2-5; 13 bases map to TRBD2. V was pared by 4 bases and J by 1 base, with 9 bases of the junction left unmatched. The CDR3 sequence is 18 residues long. Per the germline V gene, CDR1 is SNHLY and CDR2 is FYNNEI. This CDR3 reads CASSAGTSGIRSQETQYF. The CDR3 nucleotides are TGTGCCAGCAGTGCGGGGACTAGCGGGATACGAAGCCAAGAGACCCAGTACTTC.

The chain uses TRBV13 and TRBJ2-5; 9 bases fit TRBD1. The V and J ends lost 9 bases and 5 bases, in that order; junction bases with no gene match: 4. Germline V gives CDR1 PRHDT, CDR2 FYEKMQ (reference sequence). There are 12 residues in the CDR3. CDR3 residues: CASRTGAETQYF. CDR3 sequence (DNA): TGTGCCAGTCGGACAGGGGCTGAGACCCAGTACTTC.

The chain carries TRBV7-9 and TRBJ2-5, with D maybe TRBD2 (5 bases). CDR3 length: 14 amino acids. Germline assignment: CDR1 SEHNR and CDR2 FQNEAQ (reference sequence). With 0 bases removed from V and 6 bases from J, the gap between germline ends came to 11 bases. This chain's CDR3 is CASSLAARRQTQYF. As DNA, the CDR3 is TGTGCCAGCAGCTTAGCGGCAAGGAGGCAGACCCAGTACTTC.

This chain joins TRBV27 and TRBJ2-7; 12 positions match TRBD1. Germline V lookup: CDR1 MNHEY, CDR2 SMNVEV (reference sequence). Germline trimming cut 5 bases from V and 2 bases from J; bases unmatched to any gene: 1. This CDR3 is 14 amino acids long. This chain's CDR3 is CASSRDRGPYEQYF. CDR3 bases: TGTGCCAGCAGTCGGGACAGGGGGCCCTACGAGCAGTACTTC.

The chain links TRBV12-3 or TRBV12-4 to TRBJ1-1; D is possibly TRBD1 (5 bases). The CDR3 has 16 residues. V lost 3 bases and J lost 0, with 14 bases in between. The chain's CDR3 is CASSFDFRVMNTEAFF. The CDR3 DNA reads TGTGCCAGCAGTTTCGATTTCAGGGTGATGAACACTGAAGCTTTCTTT.

The rearrangement joins TRBV2 to TRBJ2-1; 10 bases line up with TRBD2. CDR1 is SNHLY, CDR2 FYNNEI, per germline. J lost 5 bases, V lost 6 bases, and 7 bases had no gene match. This CDR3 is built from 15 residues. The CDR3 spells CASSPGTSEHNEQFF. The CDR3 DNA reads as TGTGCCAGCAGCCCCGGGACTAGCGAGCACAATGAGCAGTTCTTC. The full variable domain, rest sourced from reference TRBV2 and TRBJ2-1, is EPEVTQTPSHQVTQMGQEVILRCVPISNHLYFYWYRQILGQKVEFLVSFYNNEISEKSEIFDDQFSVERPDGSNFTLKIRSTKLEDSAMYFCASSPGTSEHNEQFFGPGTRLTVL.

The chain recombines TRBV5-8 with TRBJ2-4, with D perhaps matching TRBD2 (5 bases). The length of the CDR3 is 14 residues. Germline V gene sequence: CDR1 SGHTS, CDR2 YDEGEE. V was shortened by 6 bases and J by 10 bases, with 20 bases between the two germline ends. The DNA of the CDR3 is TGTGCCAGCACCTCATTGACCCATTGGAGGATTCAGTACTTC. It yields the protein CASTSLTHWRIQYF.

This sequence joins TRBV27 and TRBJ2-3, with D tentatively TRBD2 (6 bases). Germline-derived CDR1 and CDR2 are MNHEY and SMNVEV (reference sequence). Trimming shortened V by 5 bases and J by 4 bases, and 13 bases separated the two germline ends. The CDR3 has 14 residues. The CDR3: CASSQDIAADTQYF. DNA for the CDR3: TGTGCCAGCAGTCAGGACATAGCGGCAGATACGCAGTATTTT.

The J gene is TRBJ2-7, the V gene TRBV13; D gene unclear. CDR1 and CDR2 (germline): PRHDT, FYEKMQ (reference sequence). The CDR3 length is 15 residues. Trimming stripped 3 bases from V and 3 bases from J, with 15 bases between. The DNA of the CDR3 is TGTGCCAGCAGCTTCCGGGCTAACATATTCTACGAGCAGTACTTC. It specifies CASSFRANIFYEQYF.

The chain employs TRBV5-6 and TRBJ2-7, with 14 bases lining up with TRBD2. This CDR3 comprises 15 residues. Trimming removed 4 bases from V and 2 bases from J; junction bases left unmatched: 2. Germline V gene lookup returns CDR1 SGHDT and CDR2 YYEEEE. Here the CDR3 DNA reads TGTGCCAGCAGCGGACTAGCGGGAGGACCCTACGAGCAGTACTTC. It translates to CASSGLAGGPYEQYF.

The chain uses TRBV20-1 and TRBJ1-2; D is possibly TRBD1 (5 bases). Germline V CDR1 and CDR2: DFQATT, SNEGSKA (reference sequence). This CDR3 is 15 amino acids long. The V end lost 6 bases, the J end lost 7 bases, and 24 bases lay between the germline ends. Here the CDR3 DNA reads TGCAGTGCCGTAGACCGGGACCTCCCCCGACGTGGCTACACCTTC. Its translation: CSAVDRDLPRRGYTF.

The chain links TRBV5-6 to TRBJ2-4; 7 bases line up with TRBD1. There are 12 residues in the CDR3. Trimming took 2 bases from V and 8 from J; bases not matched to a gene: 1. The germline V gene encodes CDR1 SGHDT and CDR2 YYEEEE. The CDR3 coding sequence is TGTGCCAGCAGCTTCACAGGGGACATTCAGTACTTC. Amino acids: CASSFTGDIQYF.

V gene TRBV7-8 combines with J gene TRBJ2-1; no reliable D call. Germline V gene sequence: CDR1 SGHVS, CDR2 FQNEAQ. V was clipped by 2 bases and J by 8 bases, with 16 bases between them. The CDR3 is 15 residues long. The CDR3 here is CASSLLRRLHDEQFF. The CDR3, as DNA: TGTGCCAGCAGCTTATTGCGCAGGCTACACGATGAGCAGTTCTTC.

This clonotype was seen just once. The chain is built from TRBV9 and TRBJ2-1; D may be TRBD1 (6 bases). The CDR3 consists of 13 residues. Germline assignment: CDR1 SGDLS and CDR2 YYNGEE. V was pared by 1 base and J by 8 bases, with 10 bases between. In DNA form, the CDR3 reads TGTGCCAGCAGCGTAACAGGGAGCGATGAGCAGTTCTTC. It encodes CASSVTGSDEQFF.

This sequence joins TRBV9 and TRBJ2-1; 8 bases align to TRBD2. The CDR3 extends over 19 amino acids. Germline V CDR1 and CDR2: SGDLS, YYNGEE. V shed 3 bases and J 5 bases; nucleotides not matched to a gene: 19. The CDR3 region is CASSGAPFPGTSLDNEQFF. In DNA form, the CDR3 reads TGTGCCAGCAGCGGGGCCCCCTTCCCCGGGACTAGTCTGGACAATGAGCAGTTCTTC.

The chain combines TRBV7-8 with TRBJ1-1, with a possible D match to TRBD1 (5 bases). V was shortened by 3 bases and J by 3 bases, with 17 bases between the two germline ends. Germline-derived CDR1 and CDR2 are SGHVS and FQNEAQ. The length of the CDR3 is 16 residues. The CDR3 reads CASSFYQGHWYTEAFF. DNA of the CDR3: TGTGCCAGCAGCTTTTATCAGGGTCATTGGTACACTGAAGCTTTCTTT.

This chain uses TRBV27 with TRBJ2-7; D gene uncertain. CDR1 and CDR2 (germline): MNHEY, SMNVEV (reference sequence). Between the trimmed V and J ends, which lost 0 bases and 3 bases, there was a span of 12 bases. CDR3 length: 15 residues. Here the CDR3 DNA reads TGTGCCAGCAGTTTATCCGGGCGAAGGTTCTACGAGCAGTACTTC. Translating it yields CASSLSGRRFYEQYF.

The chain carries TRBV29-1 and TRBJ1-2; D is undetermined. The V gene lost 0 bases and the J gene lost 11 bases, with 10 bases spanning the gap. CDR1 SQVTM and CDR2 ANQGSEA come from the germline V gene. There are 11 residues in the CDR3. The DNA of the CDR3 is TGCAGCGTTGAAGATCGAGACAAGTACACCTTC. Translation gives CSVEDRDKYTF. Drawing the rest from reference TRBV29-1 and TRBJ1-2, the complete variable domain is SAVISQKPSRDICQRGTSLTIQCQVDSQVTMMFWYRQQPGQSLTLIATANQGSEATYESGFVIDKFPISRPNLTFSTLTVSNMSPEDSSIYLCSVEDRDKYTFGSGTRLTVV.

This clonotype was detected only once. The genes are TRBV5-6 and TRBJ2-7, with 11 bases matching TRBD1. This CDR3 contains 15 residues. Trimming took 3 bases from V and 3 from J; bases not matched to a gene: 5. The germline CDR1 and CDR2 sequences are SGHDT and YYEEEE. The CDR3 loop reads CASSSEGQGVYEQYF. CDR3 in DNA: TGTGCCAGCAGCTCGGAGGGACAGGGGGTCTACGAGCAGTACTTC.

This chain uses TRBV30 with TRBJ1-1; D may be TRBD1 (6 bases). Germline CDR1 is GTSNPN and CDR2 is SVGIG (reference sequence). The length of the CDR3 is 14 residues. The V and J ends lost 2 bases and 4 bases respectively, with 14 bases between them. The CDR3 region is CAWSPLLGGTEAFF. CDR3 DNA: TGTGCCTGGAGTCCCCTATTAGGGGGCACTGAAGCTTTCTTT.

This clonotype was detected once. V is TRBV7-2 and J is TRBJ1-1; D may be TRBD1 (5 bases). The CDR3 spans 11 residues. Germline CDR1 is SGHTA and CDR2 is FQGNSA. Between the trimmed V and J ends, which lost 11 bases and 6 bases, there was a span of 13 bases. The CDR3 DNA reads as TGTGCCGTAGCCTTGGGACCTGAAGCTTTCTTT. Translation gives CAVALGPEAFF.